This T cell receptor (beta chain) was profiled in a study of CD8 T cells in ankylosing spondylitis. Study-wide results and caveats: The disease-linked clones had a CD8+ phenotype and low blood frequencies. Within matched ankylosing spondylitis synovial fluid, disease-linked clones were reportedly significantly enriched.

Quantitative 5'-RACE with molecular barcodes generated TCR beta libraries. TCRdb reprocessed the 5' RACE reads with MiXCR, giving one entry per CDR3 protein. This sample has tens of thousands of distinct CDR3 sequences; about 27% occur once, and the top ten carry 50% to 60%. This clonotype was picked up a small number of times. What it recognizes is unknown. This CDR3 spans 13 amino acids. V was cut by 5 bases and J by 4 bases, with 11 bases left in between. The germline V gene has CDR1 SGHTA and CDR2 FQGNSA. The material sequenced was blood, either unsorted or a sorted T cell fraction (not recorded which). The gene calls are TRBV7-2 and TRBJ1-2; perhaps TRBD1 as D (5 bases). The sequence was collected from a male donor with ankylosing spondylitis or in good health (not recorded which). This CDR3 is CASSPSGPYGYTF. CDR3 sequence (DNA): TGTGCCAGCAGCCCGTCGGGACCCTATGGCTACACCTTC.